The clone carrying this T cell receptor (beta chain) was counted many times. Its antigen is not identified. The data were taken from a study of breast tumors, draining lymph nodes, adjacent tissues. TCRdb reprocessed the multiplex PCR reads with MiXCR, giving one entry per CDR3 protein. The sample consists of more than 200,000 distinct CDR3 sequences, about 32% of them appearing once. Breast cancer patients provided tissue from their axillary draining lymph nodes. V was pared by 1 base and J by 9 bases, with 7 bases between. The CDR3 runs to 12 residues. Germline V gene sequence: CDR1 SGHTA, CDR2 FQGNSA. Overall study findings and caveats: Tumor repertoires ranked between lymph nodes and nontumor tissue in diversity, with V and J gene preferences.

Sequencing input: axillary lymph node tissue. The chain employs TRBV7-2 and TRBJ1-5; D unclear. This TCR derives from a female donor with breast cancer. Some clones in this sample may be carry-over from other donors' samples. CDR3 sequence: CASSLGLGPQHF. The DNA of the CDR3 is TGTGCCAGCAGCTTAGGGTTAGGGCCCCAGCATTTT.